This T cell receptor beta chain comes out of a study of long-term antiretroviral therapy in people with HIV. At the survey level, the v3.0 immunoSEQ assay was run. A per-sample goal of roughly 40,000-50,000 T-cell genomes was targeted by sequencing. Method: immunoSEQ multiplex PCR; TCRdb's copy keeps in-frame clones and lacks some. The table has about 31,000 clones, over 75% seen once. V lost 3 bases, J lost 3 bases, and 16 bases lay in between. This CDR3 has 15 amino acids. Germline CDR1 SGHDT, CDR2 YYEEEE. The chain employs TRBV5-6 and TRBJ2-7, with D unclear. This receptor was identified in a man between 18 and 29 years old with HIV. The source was unsorted PBMCs, collected 0.8 years before starting antiretroviral therapy. This CDR3 reads CASSSLRDLHYEQYF. DNA of the CDR3: TGTGCCAGCAGCTCTCTGCGAGATCTTCACTACGAGCAGTACTTC. The variable domain in full, with the rest retrieved from reference TRBV5-6 and TRBJ2-7, is DAGVTQSPTHLIKTRGQQVTLRCSPKSGHDTVSWYQQALGQGPQFIFQYYEEEERQRGNFPDRFSGHQFPNYSSELNVNALLLGDSALYLCASSSLRDLHYEQYFGPGTRLTVT.